Listed here is a single T cell receptor beta chain. Its antigen is currently unknown. The CDR3 covers 14 residues. Germline V gene data show CDR1 as SGHTA and CDR2 as FQGNSA. V shed 0 bases and J shed 1 base, with 6 bases lying between them. The data derive from a study of T cell responses to AZD1222 COVID-19 vaccine. Across the whole study: Pooling covered second doses at about 4 or about 12 weeks.

Notes on the study in general: Donors were largely white British and mainly female; clonal diversity was possibly underestimated. A rise in Spike-specific TCR breadth and depth followed two AZD1222 doses. Only a handful of people who got AZD1222 tested seropositive at baseline.

The method was immunoSEQ multiplex PCR; TCRdb's version includes in-frame clones alone and lacks a portion of them. Among over 130,000 clones listed, about 93% were seen once. This TCR derives from an adult in good health. The chain couples TRBV7-2 to TRBJ1-2, with D unclear. Sample: peripheral blood, taken on day 0 of AZD1222 vaccination. CDR3 sequence (DNA): TGTGCCAGCAGCTTAGCGGGCCGTAACTATGGCTACACCTTC. Amino acid sequence: CASSLAGRNYGYTF.